Following are 2 T cell receptor beta chains from one sample sequenced in a study of T cells in Graves' hyperthyroidism and ophthalmopathy. Amplification of TCR beta CDR3 regions was performed using RNA transcripts as template. HTBI primers were the set used in a first-round RT-PCR of the TCR CDR3. TCRdb reanalysed the multiplex PCR reads using MiXCR and keeps one entry per CDR3 protein. The sample lists some 570,000 distinct CDR3 sequences; approximately 17% were seen once. The specimen was blood. Every receptor here comes from a young woman with Graves' ophthalmopathy.

The chain uses TRBV5-1 and TRBJ2-5, with D hard to call. V was cut by 2 bases and J by 5 bases, with 13 bases left in between. This CDR3 is 14 amino acids long. The germline CDR1 and CDR2 sequences are SGHRS and YFSETQ. CDR3: CASSFGSLAETQYF. The CDR3 DNA reads as TGCGCCAGCAGCTTCGGGTCTCTGGCGGAGACCCAGTACTTC.

The sample holds a few counts of this clonotype. The junction shows a germline mismatch at one end, possibly a read error. The chain has TRBV7-8 and TRBJ1-1, with D possibly being TRBD1 (5 bases). CDR1 and CDR2 from the germline V gene are SGHVS and FQNEAQ. The CDR3 sequence is 13 residues long. The CDR3 is CASSLAGHTEASF. CDR3 nucleotide sequence: TGTGCCAGCAGCTTAGCCGGACACACTGAAGCTTCCTTT. Full variable domain (outside the CDR3, taken from reference TRBV7-8 and TRBJ1-1): GAGVSQSPRYKVAKRGQDVALRCDPISGHVSLFWYQQALGQGPEFLTYFQNEAQLDKSGLPSDRFFAERPEGSVSTLKIQRTQQEDSAVYLCASSLAGHTEASFGQGTRLTVV.